This T cell receptor beta chain was observed in a study of CD8 T cells in ankylosing spondylitis. In making TCR beta libraries, quantitative 5'-RACE with molecular barcodes was used. In TCRdb, the 5' RACE reads were re-called with MiXCR into one record per CDR3 protein. The table has under 300,000 distinct CDR3 sequences, around 9.2% seen once. Trimming pared 5 bases from V and 6 bases from J, leaving 12 bases between. Germline CDR1 SEHNR, CDR2 FQNEAQ (reference sequence). This CDR3 comprises 13 residues. In this sample, this clonotype turned up many times. This receptor was taken from a male donor with ankylosing spondylitis or in good health (not recorded which). The chain joins TRBV7-9 to TRBJ2-3; D call uncertain. Sequenced sample: blood, either unsorted or a sorted T cell fraction (not recorded which). DNA for the CDR3: TGTGCCAGCAGCCAGGACGGATTCGATACGCAGTATTTT. Amino acid sequence: CASSQDGFDTQYF. The full variable domain, rest sourced from reference TRBV7-9 and TRBJ2-3, is DTGVSQNPRHKITKRGQNVTFRCDPISEHNRLYWYRQTLGQGPEFLTYFQNEAQLEKSRLLSDRFSAERPKGSFSTLEIQRTEQGDSAMYLCASSQDGFDTQYFGPGTRLTVL.